Listed below are T cell receptor beta chains from one sample, sequenced in a study of cytomegalovirus exposure and HLA in healthy donors. TCRdb keeps only in-frame clones here, not all; method: immunoSEQ multiplex PCR. The repertoire holds about 150,000 clones, with more than 60% as singletons. Material for sequencing was PBMCs. These receptor sequences come from a man under 40 in good health and CMV-seropositive. Both conserved end residues are trimmed from each CDR3.

V	J	CDR3
TRBV7-9	TRBJ2-1	ASSSPRGQHYNEQF
TRBV7-6	TRBJ1-1	ASSLALGGMNTEAF
TRBV28	TRBJ2-6	ASSLAVGSRSGANVLT
TRBV10-3	TRBJ2-2	AGGRNTGELF
TRBV30	TRBJ2-2	AWNGLGAGELF
TRBV6-1	TRBJ1-2	ASSEGRGYNYGYT
TRBV19	TRBJ2-3	ASSPTSDTQY
TRBV5-1	TRBJ2-3	ASSLLQSTDTQY
TRBV21-1	TRBJ2-7	ASSTLKQEQY
TRBV27	TRBJ1-2	ASSDRGDGYT
TRBV5-1	TRBJ1-1	ASSFRDMNTEAF
TRBV5-4	TRBJ1-2	ASSLGGNGYT
TRBV21-1	TRBJ2-3	ARKRRLAGGSTDTQY
TRBV28	TRBJ1-2	ATEDSNYGYT
TRBV2	TRBJ1-5	ASNTGQHNQPQH
TRBV7-9	TRBJ1-4	ASSLVDRGLF
TRBV27	TRBJ2-7	ASSLAGGNSYEQY
TRBV5-1	TRBJ2-7	ASSWTLGGGGYEQY
TRBV28	TRBJ1-2	ASSLVQAGSYGYT
TRBV4-1	TRBJ1-5	ASSLLPEGTTSNQPQH
TRBV4-1	TRBJ1-2	ASSQDAGESYGYT
TRBV18	TRBJ1-2	ASSPEGDYGYT
TRBV13	TRBJ1-2	ASSSTGNGYT
TRBV14	TRBJ1-1	ASSLQSLITEAF
TRBV6-1	TRBJ2-7	ASRPGTSGNYEQY
TRBV5-1	TRBJ1-2	ASSLEGDYGYT
TRBV21-1	TRBJ2-7	ASSGTGAYEQY
TRBV27	TRBJ1-1	ASSSRRVTEAF
TRBV5-8	TRBJ2-7	ASSSLVAGAHEQY
TRBV6-4	TRBJ2-2	ASSQQGTLNTGELF
TRBV9	TRBJ2-1	ASSVGQPYNEQF
TRBV27	-	ASSSGQGVRRYEQY
TRBV19	TRBJ1-5	ASSAGTGQEIYSNQPQH
TRBV5-1	TRBJ1-1	ASTRGGMSEAF
TRBV5-5	TRBJ1-6	ASSLTGDNSPLH
TRBV30	TRBJ2-1	AWGDSYNEQF
TRBV29-1	-	SVETLAGGTYEQY
TRBV7-7	TRBJ2-1	ASSFWLNEQF
TRBV9	TRBJ1-2	ASTAGQGIYGYT
TRBV19	TRBJ1-5	ASDGGNQPQH
TRBV9	TRBJ2-1	ASSVGTPINEQF
TRBV4-1	TRBJ2-5	ASSQVPSGLAKTQY